These T cell receptor beta chains were read from a single sample in a study of metastatic and nonmetastatic thyroid tumors. TCRdb re-analyzed the PCR reads using MiXCR. The sample lists 11,000 to 15,000 clones, around 25% occurring once. Specimen: tumor tissue. The receptors originated from a female donor with papillary thyroid cancer or a benign thyroid nodule (not recorded which). Some clones in this sample may be carry-over from other donors' samples. The CDR3 runs from the conserved cysteine through the conserved F or W. Each record gives: CDR3 protein, CDR3 DNA, V gene, D gene, J gene, clone size. A D gene is named only where the DNA matches it firmly. Rows give clone size only sometimes, using once, few, many, or a class for an expanded clone.

cdr3_aa: CASSIGGNSYNEQFF
cdr3_nt: TGTGCCAGTAGTATAGGAGGGAACTCCTACAATGAGCAGTTCTTC
v_call: TRBV19
d_call: -
j_call: TRBJ2-1
clone_size: few

cdr3_aa: CASSNAQVYEQYF
cdr3_nt: TGCGCCAGCAGCAACGCACAGGTCTACGAGCAGTACTTC
v_call: TRBV10-2
d_call: -
j_call: TRBJ2-7
clone_size: few

cdr3_aa: CASSSGDRGLGTQYF
cdr3_nt: TGTGCCAGCAGCTCGGGGGACAGGGGGCTCGGGACCCAGTACTTC
v_call: TRBV5-4
d_call: TRBD1
j_call: TRBJ2-5
clone_size: many

cdr3_aa: CATRPHRTGNTIYF
cdr3_nt: TGTGCCACCAGACCCCACAGGACCGGAAACACCATATATTTT
v_call: TRBV15
d_call: -
j_call: TRBJ1-3
clone_size: medium-sized

cdr3_aa: CASGRTFSEPQHF
cdr3_nt: TGTGCCAGCGGCCGGACTTTTTCGGAGCCCCAGCATTTT
v_call: TRBV6-1
d_call: -
j_call: TRBJ1-5
clone_size: medium-sized

cdr3_aa: CSARDRGTGTDTQYF
cdr3_nt: TGCAGTGCTAGAGATCGAGGGACGGGCACAGATACGCAGTATTTT
v_call: TRBV20-1
d_call: -
j_call: TRBJ2-3
clone_size: many

cdr3_aa: CASSEGMEDQHQNF
cdr3_nt: TGTGCCAGCAGTGAAGGCATGGAGGATCAGCACCAGAATTTT
v_call: TRBV6-1
d_call: -
j_call: TRBJ1-5
clone_size: few

cdr3_aa: CATSTPRASGRNEQFF
cdr3_nt: TGTGCCACCAGCACCCCCAGGGCTAGCGGGAGGAATGAGCAGTTCTTC
v_call: TRBV15
d_call: TRBD2
j_call: TRBJ2-1
clone_size: many

cdr3_aa: CSARTSVSYEQYF
cdr3_nt: TGCAGTGCTCGGACTAGCGTATCCTACGAGCAGTACTTC
v_call: TRBV20-1
d_call: TRBD2
j_call: TRBJ2-7
clone_size: few

cdr3_aa: CASSYYDGQSYGYTF
cdr3_nt: TGTGCCAGCAGTTACTATGATGGACAAAGCTATGGCTACACCTTC
v_call: TRBV6-2/TRBV6-3
d_call: -
j_call: TRBJ1-2
clone_size: -